The clone carrying this TCR beta chain has at least ten counts. The library protocol tagged individual cDNA molecules with unique molecular identifiers. TCRdb reprocessed the 5' RACE reads via MiXCR and lists one record per CDR3 protein. Here the sample spans approximately 67,000 distinct CDR3 sequences, 9.1% being singletons. The CDR3 extends over 13 amino acids. CDR1 is MNHEY, CDR2 SVGEGT, per germline. Trimming cost V 10 bases and J 3 bases; bases outside gene matches: 6. This entry belongs to a study of early T cells in non-severe SARS-CoV-2 infection. Looking at the study overall: The sequenced material was bulk RNA from unsorted whole blood, and its chains were unpaired.

This TCR came from an adult who was a healthcare worker with PCR-confirmed SARS-CoV-2 infection or an uninfected control (not recorded which). The chain has TRBV6-2 or TRBV6-3 and TRBJ1-1; 9 nucleotides agree with TRBD1. Sequenced input: whole blood. The CDR3 DNA reads TGTGCCATTGACAGGGGGGTTTACACTGAAGCTTTCTTT. Protein sequence: CAIDRGVYTEAFF.